Following are 14 T cell receptor beta chains from one sample sequenced in a study of T cells in Graves' hyperthyroidism and ophthalmopathy. The TCR beta CDR3 regions underwent amplification using RNA transcripts as the source. Researchers ran a first-round RT-PCR on the TCR CDR3 using the HTBI primer set. TCRdb ran MiXCR on the multiplex PCR reads and lists one entry per CDR3 protein. The sample consists of 50,000 to 60,000 distinct CDR3 sequences, around 50% of them appearing once. The sequencing sample was made of blood. These receptors all stem from a woman aged 25 to 39 with Graves' ophthalmopathy.

Of note for this clonotype: Here the CDR3 omits its conserved ending phenylalanine or tryptophan, so a read error is the likely source. The V gene is TRBV20-1, the J gene TRBJ2-2, with D possibly called TRBD1 or TRBD2 (6 bases each). CDR1 is DFQATT and CDR2 is SNEGSKA in the germline V gene (reference sequence). This CDR3 has 15 amino acids. Written as DNA, the CDR3 is TGCAGTGCTAGAGATTCCCAGGGGTTCACCGGGGGGCTGTTTGTT. Translated, it gives CSARDSQGFTGGLFV.

The rearrangement links TRBV19 to TRBJ2-5; 8 nucleotides agree with TRBD2. From germline, CDR1 is LNHDA and CDR2 SQIVND (reference sequence). This CDR3 region has 15 residues. The ends lost 3 bases at V and 1 base at J; junction bases unmatched: 4. CDR3 DNA: TGTGCCAGTAGTATTCGGCGGGAGGTCCAAGAGACCCAGTACTTC. Protein product: CASSIRREVQETQYF.

The chain links TRBV7-9 to TRBJ2-3; 7 positions match TRBD2. This CDR3 has 12 amino acids. The germline CDR1 and CDR2 sequences are SEHNR and FQNEAQ (reference sequence). V shed 8 bases, J shed 2 bases, and the junction held 1 base outside the gene matches. The CDR3 region has the DNA TGTGCCAGCGGGAGGGACACAGATACGCAGTATTTT. As protein: CASGRDTDTQYF.

This clonotype was observed many times. Here the CDR3 DNA reads TGCAGCTCTTGGACAGGGGGAGGATCTGGGGCCAACGTCCTGACTTTC. It is translated as CSSWTGGGSGANVLTF. V is TRBV29-1 and J is TRBJ2-6; 10 positions match TRBD1. The CDR3 runs to 16 residues. The V gene end was trimmed by 8 bases and the J gene end by 1 base; junction bases not matched to a gene: 8. The V gene's germline CDR1 is SQVTM and CDR2 ANQGSEA.

The chain links TRBV19 to TRBJ2-5; 12 nucleotides align to TRBD2. V lost 6 bases to trimming and J lost 2 bases; unmatched junction nucleotides: 4. CDR3 length: 15 residues. Germline CDR1 and CDR2: LNHDA and SQIVND (reference sequence). The CDR3 loop is CASRRLAGDQETQYF. CDR3 nucleotides: TGTGCCAGTAGGAGACTAGCGGGGGATCAAGAGACCCAGTACTTC.

Of note for this clonotype: This may stem from a read error, because a much larger clone lies one nucleotide away. This sequence joins TRBV30 and TRBJ2-7; D assignment may be TRBD1 or TRBD2 (5 bases each). The CDR3 runs to 13 residues. V lost 0 bases and J 6 bases, leaving 12 bases between the germline ends. The germline V gene has CDR1 GTSNPN and CDR2 SVGIG (reference sequence). The CDR3 region is CAWSVLGDREQYF. DNA of the CDR3: TGTGCCTGGAGTGTACTGGGGGACCGCGAGCAGTACTTC.

This clonotype was seen only a few times. The rearrangement links TRBV6-1 to TRBJ2-4, with 9 bases matching TRBD1. V lost 1 base and J lost 8; bases outside the gene matches: 9. The germline CDR1 and CDR2 sequences are MNHNS and SASEGT. This CDR3 contains 16 residues. CDR3 region: CASSEEGGTGWDIQYF. The CDR3 DNA reads TGTGCCAGCAGTGAAGAGGGTGGGACAGGGTGGGACATTCAGTACTTC.

The chain is built from TRBV2 and TRBJ1-5; D is possibly TRBD1 (5 bases). CDR1 and CDR2 from the germline V gene are SNHLY and FYNNEI. Trimming stripped 5 bases from V and 2 bases from J, with 13 bases between. The CDR3 is made up of 15 amino acids. CDR3: CASSIEGIGNQPQHF. The CDR3 DNA reads as TGTGCCAGCAGTATAGAGGGGATTGGCAATCAGCCCCAGCATTTT.

This clonotype was recorded at least ten times. The chain couples TRBV6-5 to TRBJ2-3; D is undetermined. Germline CDR1 MNHEY, CDR2 SVGAGI. The germline V and J ends were trimmed by 5 bases and 5 bases, with 20 bases remaining between them. This CDR3 is 16 amino acids long. The CDR3 region is CASSKGSLVGVDTQYF. CDR3 nucleotides: TGTGCCAGCAGTAAAGGGTCCCTTGTCGGCGTAGATACGCAGTATTTT.

In this sample, this clonotype turned up many times. The genes are TRBV7-9 and TRBJ2-3; D is unresolved. Germline CDR1 is SEHNR and CDR2 is FQNEAQ (reference sequence). V lost 1 base and J 2 bases, leaving 10 bases between the germline ends. This CDR3 contains 15 residues. The chain's CDR3 is CASSLGGRFTDTQYF. The CDR3, as DNA: TGTGCCAGCAGCTTAGGTGGCAGGTTCACAGATACGCAGTATTTT. Full variable domain (rest looked up from reference TRBV7-9 and TRBJ2-3): DTGVSQNPRHKITKRGQNVTFRCDPISEHNRLYWYRQTLGQGPEFLTYFQNEAQLEKSRLLSDRFSAERPKGSFSTLEIQRTEQGDSAMYLCASSLGGRFTDTQYFGPGTRLTVL.

This clonotype was seen at least ten times. The chain uses TRBV12-3 or TRBV12-4 and TRBJ1-4; D unclear. The CDR3 has 13 amino acids. V shed 3 bases and J shed 7 bases, with 9 bases lying between them. The CDR3 DNA sequence: TGTGCCAGCAGTTTGGGCAGAGGTGAAAAACTGTTTTTT. Residues: CASSLGRGEKLFF.

Relative to its sample, this clonotype is medium-sized. The chain links TRBV7-6 to TRBJ1-6; D call uncertain. CDR3 length: 14 residues. V was pared by 1 base and J by 5 bases, with 6 bases between. CDR1 SGHVS and CDR2 FNYEAQ come from the germline V gene. CDR3 amino acids: CASSLDPNNSPLHF. CDR3 DNA: TGTGCCAGCAGCTTAGATCCAAATAATTCACCCCTCCACTTT. Combining the CDR3 with reference TRBV7-6 and TRBJ1-6 gives the whole variable domain GAGVSQSPRYKVTKRGQDVALRCDPISGHVSLYWYRQALGQGPEFLTYFNYEAQQDKSGLPNDRFSAERPEGSISTLTIQRTEQRDSAMYRCASSLDPNNSPLHFGNGTRLTVT.

A word on this clonotype: This CDR3 fails to terminate in the conserved phenylalanine or tryptophan, so it likely reflects a read error. It is unclear where the CDR3 begins or ends on the DNA, so no DNA is shown, and the CDR3 is as TCRdb lists it. The rearrangement joins TRBV7-3 to TRBJ1-3. The CDR3 is 9 amino acids in total, end residues counted. Germline V gene lookup returns CDR1 SGHTA and CDR2 FQGTGA. The CDR3 region is CASSLGGNT.

Points on this clonotype: The CDR3 does not end in the conserved phenylalanine or tryptophan, so this is likely a read error. No DNA is shown, since the ends of the CDR3 on it are uncertain; the CDR3 is the one TCRdb lists. The chain uses TRBV9 and TRBJ2-7; the table's D gene call, TRBD1, was not cross checked with the DNA. The CDR3 has 8 residues if both end residues are counted. Germline V gives CDR1 SGDLS, CDR2 YYNGEE. This CDR3 is CASSEWDG.